A single sample is the source of the 27 T cell receptor beta chains below, sequenced in a study of shared clonotypes between healthy human individuals. Method: immunoSEQ multiplex PCR; TCRdb's copy keeps in-frame clones and lacks some. The sample carries a few million clones, 90% to 95% recorded once. The source material was naive CD4+ T cells sorted from blood. The sample's subset: CD45RA+ positively selected. Every receptor here comes from a man between 18 and 29 years old in good health.

This clone was seen a handful of times. V gene TRBV29-1 combines with J gene TRBJ1-1, with no clear D. V was pared by 4 bases and J by 1 base, with 7 bases between. This CDR3 has 12 residues. The germline V gene encodes CDR1 SQVTM and CDR2 ANQGSEA. The CDR3 loop reads CSVGASNTEAFF. In DNA, the CDR3 is TGCAGCGTTGGGGCATCGAACACTGAAGCTTTCTTT.

The V gene is TRBV18, the J gene TRBJ2-2, with D tentatively TRBD2 (6 bases). The germline V gene has CDR1 KGHSH and CDR2 LQKENI. The CDR3 sequence is 15 residues long. V was shortened by 0 bases and J by 5 bases, with 10 bases between the two germline ends. The CDR3 nucleotides are TGTGCCAGCTCACCACCAGCCGGGGGAACCGGGGAGCTGTTTTTT. Translation: CASSPPAGGTGELFF.

This chain uses TRBV15 with TRBJ1-2; D may be TRBD1 (6 bases). Deletions cut 0 bases from V and 5 bases from J, with 19 bases between. The length of the CDR3 is 17 residues. The germline V gene has CDR1 LNHNV and CDR2 YYDKDF (reference sequence). Here the CDR3 reads CATSRDLSSTGAYGYTF. The CDR3 DNA is TGTGCCACCAGCAGAGATCTAAGCTCGACAGGAGCATATGGCTACACCTTC.

The CDR3 DNA is TGTGCCAGCAGTGAGAGGGCTGGGGGGGGTCGGAATTCACCCCTCCACTTT. Translation: CASSERAGGGRNSPLHF. This sequence joins TRBV6-1 and TRBJ1-6, with D maybe TRBD1 (5 bases). The V and J ends lost 3 bases and 7 bases respectively, with 19 bases between them. This CDR3 is 17 amino acids long. In germline, CDR1 is MNHNS, CDR2 SASEGT.

This rearrangement joins TRBV11-3 to TRBJ1-5; D is unclear. Trimming left V 1 base short and J 2 bases short, with 12 bases between. The CDR3 is made up of 16 amino acids. Germline-derived CDR1 and CDR2 are SGHNT and YENEEA. The CDR3 DNA is TGTGCCAGCAGCTTAGTAGTAGCCAGAGGCAATCAGCCCCAGCATTTT. It is translated as CASSLVVARGNQPQHF.

V usage is TRBV5-1 and J usage is TRBJ1-3; D is ambiguous. The CDR3 spans 17 residues. Germline CDR1 and CDR2: SGHRS and YFSETQ. V lost 0 bases and J 0 bases, leaving 13 bases between the germline ends. CDR3 bases: TGCGCCAGCAGCTTGGCAGGCCACCAAAGCTCTGGAAACACCATATATTTT. This sequence encodes CASSLAGHQSSGNTIYF.

V usage is TRBV10-3 and J usage is TRBJ1-4; D is possibly TRBD1 (6 bases). The CDR3 runs 13 residues. V was cut by 11 bases and J by 5 bases, with 15 bases left in between. CDR1 is ENHRY, CDR2 SYGVKD, per germline. The CDR3 sequence: CAVRQDPNEKLFF. DNA for the CDR3: TGTGCCGTCCGACAGGACCCCAATGAAAAACTGTTTTTT.

The chain links TRBV10-3 to TRBJ2-5; TRBD1 might be the D (5 bases). V was shortened by 8 bases and J by 3 bases, with 13 bases between the two germline ends. The CDR3 runs to 13 residues. Per the germline V gene, CDR1 is ENHRY and CDR2 is SYGVKD. In DNA, the CDR3 is TGTGCCATCCGCGGCGCCAGGGAAGAGACCCAGTACTTC. It is translated as CAIRGAREETQYF.

The chain links TRBV7-2 to TRBJ1-6; D is ambiguous. Germline assignment: CDR1 SGHTA and CDR2 FQGNSA. V lost 3 bases to trimming and J lost 10 bases, with 19 bases between them. The CDR3 has 16 residues. CDR3 sequence (DNA): TGTGCCAGCAGCTTGGCCGGGATTGGGATGCCCTCACCCCTCCACTTT. Residues: CASSLAGIGMPSPLHF. The full variable domain, with the rest looked up from reference TRBV7-2 and TRBJ1-6, is GAGVSQSPSNKVTEKGKDVELRCDPISGHTALYWYRQSLGQGLEFLIYFQGNSAPDKSGLPSDRFSAERTGGSVSTLTIQRTQQEDSAVYLCASSLAGIGMPSPLHFGNGTRLTVT.

CDR3 bases: TGTGCCAGCAGCGCACAGGTCCCTCTCCACGAGCAGTACTTC. Translation gives CASSAQVPLHEQYF. The gene calls are TRBV7-2 and TRBJ2-5; maybe TRBD1 (5 bases). The DNA end favors TRBJ2-7, so the J call may be wrong. CDR1 is SGHTA, CDR2 FQGNSA, per germline. CDR3 size: 14 residues.

J is TRBJ1-4 and V is TRBV28, with 7 bases fitting TRBD1. With V trimmed by 6 bases and J by 6 bases, 4 bases remained unmatched. Germline V gene data show CDR1 as MDHEN and CDR2 as SYDVKM. The CDR3 is made up of 13 amino acids. CDR3 in DNA: TGTGCCAGCAGGGACAGGACGGATGAAAAACTGTTTTTT. Translation: CASRDRTDEKLFF.

The CDR3 spells CASSVQGAAEKLFF. CDR3 DNA sequence: TGTGCCAGCAGCGTACAGGGGGCGGCTGAAAAACTGTTTTTT. The gene calls are TRBV2 and TRBJ1-4; 9 positions match TRBD1. The V gene's germline CDR1 is SNHLY and CDR2 FYNNEI. Trimming took 6 bases from V and 7 from J; bases not matched to a gene: 6. CDR3 size: 14 residues.

Comments on this clone: This same CDR3 is encoded by further DNA sequences in the sample. The DNA for the CDR3 is TGTGCCAGCAGCTTCGGGAATGAGCAGTTCTTC. Encoded protein: CASSFGNEQFF. This rearrangement joins TRBV5-6 to TRBJ2-1; D not resolved. Germline loops: CDR1 SGHDT, CDR2 YYEEEE. The CDR3 loop spans 11 amino acids. Trimming took off 2 bases at V and 7 bases at J, with 4 bases between the two ends.

The V gene is TRBV25-1, the J gene TRBJ2-1; TRBD2 matches 13 bases. The CDR3 runs to 16 residues. CDR1 and CDR2 from the germline V gene are MGHDK and SYGVNS. J lost 10 bases, V lost 0 bases, and 6 bases had no gene match. Written as DNA, the CDR3 is TGTGCCAGCAGTGAATATCTGACTAGCGGGAGGAACGAGCAGTTCTTC. Translating gives CASSEYLTSGRNEQFF.

The J gene is TRBJ2-5, the V gene TRBV18, with D possibly matching TRBD1 (5 bases). Germline V gives CDR1 KGHSH, CDR2 LQKENI. Trimming removed 0 bases at V and 4 bases at J, with 12 bases between. The CDR3 has 15 amino acids. CDR3: CASSPPMGQGETQYF. For the CDR3, the DNA is TGTGCCAGCTCACCACCGATGGGGCAGGGAGAGACCCAGTACTTC.

V usage is TRBV6-5 and J usage is TRBJ2-2; 7 bases are a match to TRBD2. Germline assignment: CDR1 MNHEY and CDR2 SVGAGI. The V and J ends lost 2 bases and 1 base, in that order; junction bases with no gene match: 4. The CDR3 has 16 residues. For the CDR3, the DNA is TGTGCCAGCAGTTACGAGGGCGGGGGGAACACCGGGGAGCTGTTTTTT. Translating it yields CASSYEGGGNTGELFF.

V and J are TRBV7-2 and TRBJ1-1; 7 bases align to TRBD1. After removal of 5 bases from V and 0 bases from J, the junction contained 9 bases not matched to a gene. CDR1 and CDR2 (germline): SGHTA, FQGNSA. The CDR3 runs 16 residues. The CDR3 DNA follows: TGTGCCAGCAGCCCCCTTCTAGGGGGCTTGAACACTGAAGCTTTCTTT. Protein sequence: CASSPLLGGLNTEAFF.

The rearrangement links TRBV27 to TRBJ2-7, with 13 bases fitting TRBD2. There are 17 residues in the CDR3. Unmatched junction bases numbered 9, after V lost 6 bases and J lost 1 base. Germline CDR1 is MNHEY and CDR2 is SMNVEV (reference sequence). CDR3 residues: CASRPRTSGSWSYEQYF. The CDR3 DNA reads TGTGCCAGCAGACCCAGGACTAGCGGGAGTTGGTCCTACGAGCAGTACTTC.

The chain carries TRBV2 and TRBJ1-1; possibly TRBD1 for D (6 bases). This CDR3 is built from 14 residues. V shed 5 bases and J shed 1 base, with 11 bases lying between them. Per germline, CDR1 SNHLY and CDR2 FYNNEI. The CDR3 sequence: CASSTQGSNTEAFF. As DNA, the CDR3 is TGTGCCAGCAGTACACAGGGTTCGAACACTGAAGCTTTCTTT.

Only one count was recorded for this clone. The V and J genes are TRBV6-5 and TRBJ2-7, with TRBD2 as a possible D gene (5 bases). The CDR3 spans 14 residues. Trimming took 7 bases from V and 3 from J, leaving 16 bases between them. Looked up from germline, CDR1 is MNHEY and CDR2 is SVGAGI. The CDR3 here is CASTRSGSFYEQYF. The CDR3 bases are TGTGCCAGCACCAGATCGGGGAGTTTCTACGAGCAGTACTTC.

A word on this clone: Other DNA variants within this sample encode the same CDR3. The V and J genes are TRBV14 and TRBJ1-5, with TRBD1 as a possible D gene (5 bases). This CDR3 contains 16 residues. The V gene's germline CDR1 is SGHDN and CDR2 FVKESK. V gave up 1 base and J gave up 1 base, with 11 bases separating them. The CDR3 region is CASSQGGPGSNQPQHF. The CDR3 nucleotides are TGTGCCAGCAGCCAAGGAGGTCCAGGGAGCAATCAGCCCCAGCATTTT.

The gene calls are TRBV5-4 and TRBJ2-2, with unresolved D. The CDR3 length is 15 residues. V shed 0 bases and J shed 2 bases, with 8 bases lying between them. Germline values: CDR1 SGHNT, CDR2 YYREEE (reference sequence). CDR3 protein: CASSLDGLNTGELFF. The DNA of the CDR3 is TGTGCCAGCAGCTTGGACGGCTTAAACACCGGGGAGCTGTTTTTT.

This chain joins TRBV28 and TRBJ2-7; 9 nucleotides line up with TRBD1. Germline CDR1 reads MDHEN; CDR2 reads SYDVKM. CDR3 length: 13 amino acids. With 8 bases clipped from V and 5 bases from J, the junction kept 7 bases outside the gene matches. CDR3 sequence (DNA): TGTGCCAGCTGGGACAGGGCGGGCCACGAGCAGTACTTC. Its translation is CASWDRAGHEQYF.

This clone came up a few times. The same CDR3 also results from other DNA sequences found in this sample. This chain uses TRBV30 with TRBJ1-4; no definite D call. The CDR3 has 12 residues. The V gene lost 1 base and the J gene lost 7 bases, with 7 bases spanning the gap. CDR1 is GTSNPN, CDR2 SVGIG, per germline (reference sequence). CDR3 region: CAWSGVGEKLFF. For the CDR3, the DNA is TGTGCCTGGAGTGGGGTGGGTGAAAAACTGTTTTTT.

This chain links TRBV5-6 with TRBJ1-2, with D possibly matching TRBD1 (6 bases). CDR1 is SGHDT and CDR2 is YYEEEE in the germline V gene. The CDR3 contains 15 residues. The V and J ends lost 4 bases and 0 bases respectively, with 13 bases between them. CDR3 nucleotides: TGTGCCAGCAGCAGGGGGAGCACAACTAACTATGGCTACACCTTC. It codes for CASSRGSTTNYGYTF.

A remark on this clone: Different DNA sequences within this sample yield the same CDR3. V gene TRBV15 combines with J gene TRBJ1-3; 7 positions agree with TRBD1. Germline V gene data show CDR1 as LNHNV and CDR2 as YYDKDF (reference sequence). This CDR3 region has 13 residues. Germline trimming cut 3 bases from V and 4 bases from J; bases unmatched to any gene: 0. CDR3 sequence reads: CATSRGQGNTIYF. The CDR3 nucleotides read TGTGCCACCAGCAGGGGACAGGGAAACACCATATATTTT.

The chain uses TRBV28 and TRBJ1-1; D possibly corresponds to TRBD1 (5 bases). Deletions cut 8 bases from V and 5 bases from J, with 18 bases between. This CDR3 has 14 residues. Per the germline V gene, CDR1 is MDHEN and CDR2 is SYDVKM. DNA of the CDR3: TGTGCCAGCCTTACCCTGCTGGGGCGTACTGAAGCTTTCTTT. It is translated as CASLTLLGRTEAFF.